Below, one T cell receptor (beta chain) is given with its context. Its recognized antigen is unknown. No clone much larger than this one lies a single base away; base qualities are absent. The data are from a study of cytomegalovirus exposure and HLA in healthy donors (dated 2017 in TCRdb). Context from the whole study: An earlier analysis of 587 of the donors reported roughly 300 Gb of sequence data and around 100 million unique TCR beta sequences obtained from around 190 million T cells. Donor age, sex, ethnicity and CMV serostatus were compiled together with the repertoire data. To decide whether each TCR beta V gene segment behaved as functional or pseudogenic, an earlier analysis of some 600 of the donors relied on high-throughput TCR beta sequencing. Among about 390 genotyped donors of the cohort, an average of about 240,000 unique TCR beta nucleotide sequences were sequenced per donor, around 20% of them non-productive. Of the 300 to 450 genotyped donors, 75% to 85% were placed in the genetic ancestry cluster associated with self-reported Caucasian donors. A separate validation cohort of approximately 130 different subjects was used in addition to the approximately 670-subject first cohort. The number of typed donors differed by locus: about 620-640 for A, B, C, DRB1 and DQB1; some 540 for DQA1; approximately 600 for DPA1; and about 450 for DPB1. Rather than drawing on any new phenotypic data, the later analysis identified candidate immune exposures from TCR beta sequences and the way those sequences occurred across donors. Because of strong linkage in the cohort, 4 to 6 DR-DQ haplotypes were treated as single units for association and clustering. The study was designed to test whether signatures of past pathogen exposure could be identified by cataloging public T cell receptors. HLA typing covered class I and class II loci at four-digit resolution. About 320 gigabases of sequencing data and tens of millions of unique TCR sequences were included in an early release covering roughly 600 HLA-typed donors. All discovery cohort repertoires had been generated using a single sequencing platform. In a later analysis, previously published TCR beta repertoires from more than 500 donors were re-analyzed and high-resolution HLA genotyping was added so that TCR occurrence patterns could be studied. High-throughput TCR immunosequencing, statistical association of individual TCRs with disease status, and machine learning were combined to predict cytomegalovirus infection status. In a later genetic analysis, genome-wide SNP genotypes for about 65% of the 666 donors were used, and that subset was treated as a discovery cohort. Using immunosequencing, the study profiled T cell repertoires from 500 to 800 subjects and related those repertoires to cytomegalovirus serostatus. What the study reported, not specific to this receptor: Strong co-occurrence of HLA alleles, especially DR and DQ, made assigning TCR associations to individual alleles difficult. A cluster of highly shared sequence variants was judged likely to represent a technical artifact of the sequencing pipeline. The presence/absence analyses assumed that sequencing depth was roughly uniform across donors, and that assumption may not be true. According to a later genetic analysis, donors in an Asian-associated ancestry cluster had fewer N-insertions in productive TCRs than the roughly 670-donor mean. Around 16 rarely observed V segments, including chromosome 9 orphons, were excluded from the earlier analysis of just under 600 of the donors because counts were too low. A further reported finding was that TCR beta sequences accurately predicted the HLA-A and HLA-B alleles for most subjects in the first cohort. A later analysis found that TCR association rates varied across HLA loci, with DRB1 alleles showing the most associated TCRs and HLA-C alleles the fewest. Because the 87-base-pair reads could not distinguish some IMGT-functional V segments, including TRBV6-2 and TRBV6-3, those segments were excluded. A later genetic analysis associated a missense DCLRE1C variant with V-gene and J-gene trimming of TCR beta chains, and an independent cohort replicated the association. For the cohort, immune exposure information was limited to CMV serostatus. In an earlier analysis of roughly 500 of the donors, most TCR beta V segments appeared in productive rearrangements about 90% or about 30% of the time, broadly matching IMGT annotations. Compared with equally common non-associated chains, HLA-associated TCR beta chains in a later analysis were more clonally expanded and had lower generation probabilities. HLA typing was unavailable for some donors at each locus, so association tests used only the typed subset. In a later analysis, around 15,000 TCR beta sequences were associated with specific HLA alleles at a false discovery rate of 0.05. According to a later analysis, parvovirus B19, influenza, CMV and Epstein-Barr virus appeared linked to several top co-occurrence clusters. In both the original and validation cohorts, the classifier was reported to diagnose cytomegalovirus status with high specificity and sensitivity. A total of around 150 TCR beta chains were listed by the study as associated with cytomegalovirus. Linkage disequilibrium might explain the correlated functional status among segregating V segments, but an unknown experimental factor could not be excluded. The authors suggested that the approach could potentially be generalized to other disease states and immunological phenotypes. A few of the identified cytomegalovirus-associated TCR beta chains were confirmed in vitro to be specific for cytomegalovirus antigens. Across donors, most TCR sequences were observed very rarely, whereas some public TCRs were present in many individuals. Only TCR beta chains were sequenced in this cohort, and the absence of alpha or paired-chain data limited detectable features. In a later analysis, most CMV-associated TCR beta chains were found to appear HLA-restricted, with HLA associations seemingly driven largely by CMV exposure.

From the cysteine through the phenylalanine, the CDR3 covers 15 amino acids. Left in the record is the CDR3 DNA by itself, 45 bases read in frame from the first base. The germline V gene sets CDR1 to SGHTA and CDR2 to FQGNSA. The germline V end is reduced by 5 bases and the J end by 9 bases; junction bases left unmatched: 8. Libraries were built with the immunoSEQ multiplex PCR assay. The multiplex PCR relied on a mix of 60 forward primers for TCR Vbeta segments and 13 reverse primers for TCR Jbeta segments. The CDR3 region of rearranged TCR beta genes was amplified from genomic DNA with a multiplex PCR assay. Amplified TCR beta libraries were sequenced as 87-base-pair reads on the Illumina HiSeq System. Under the source paper's analysis protocol: In a later analysis, about 80 million unique TCR beta chains were counted across the roughly 670 repertoires, and roughly 11 million of these chains were shared by at least two donors. Raw reads were error-corrected and collapsed into unique sequences with a nearest-neighbor algorithm that merged closely related sequences to remove PCR and sequencing errors. To assign V, D and J gene segments, CDR3 sequences were aligned to IMGT reference sequences. For a sequence to be retained, at least a six-nucleotide match to both a V gene segment and a J gene segment was required. Rearrangements were called productive when the CDR3 lacked stop codons and stayed in frame with V and J; all others were non-productive. Following IMGT convention, CDR3 was defined as the stretch from the second conserved V-encoded cysteine to the conserved J-encoded phenylalanine. Sequences without an unambiguous match to a single V gene segment were excluded from the earlier analysis of several hundred of the donors. In an earlier analysis of several hundred of the donors, V segments were called functional above 56.7% productive rearrangements and were called segregating when the between-donor standard deviation exceeded 5%. A statistical classification framework was developed to diagnose cytomegalovirus status using the catalog of TCR beta chain sequences. In a later analysis, V and J genes were assigned by comparing TCR nucleotide sequences against IMGT/GENE-DB human TR gene sequences. In a later analysis, CDR3 sequences and most-parsimonious VDJ recombination scenarios were assigned using the TCRdist pipeline. In a later analysis, every TCR beta chain was defined by the combination of its CDR3 amino acid sequence and its V-gene family, and reads without a unique V-gene family were dropped. As a way to deal with suspected cross-contamination and a sequencing artifact, a later analysis dropped 450 to 600 nucleotide sequences that were highly shared and had low generation probability. In a later analysis, a clonal expansion index for each public chain was calculated from normalized within-repertoire ranks of inferred template counts. In a later analysis, generation probabilities were computed using a VDJ recombination model fitted to out-of-frame rearrangements, and the results were checked against IGoR. In a later analysis, TCR-TCR, TCR-HLA and TCR-CMV co-occurrence was scored with hypergeometric tests, and a repertoire-size bias correction was applied to TCR pairs. To estimate false discovery rates, a later analysis permuted the HLA or CMV assignments 20 times. In a later analysis, co-occurring TCRs were grouped using DBSCAN, with TCRdist sequence similarity added in when clustering inside HLA-allele-positive subsets. Repertoires with fewer than 30,000 or more than 120,000 public chains, plus five repertoires with anomalous nucleotide sharing, were excluded from co-occurrence clustering. The table comes from immuneACCESS by way of TCRdb, which keeps in-frame sequences with V and J called. Part of the clones is missing from these tables; in studies checked, under half for an unresolved V gene and the rest for unknown reasons. V and J calls and clone size come straight from that table; D and trimming were deduced from the DNA. This sample gives about 140,000 clones in total; about 80% of them show up just once. Of the sample, roughly 9.9% is held by the ten largest clones.

In total, 600 or so healthy bone marrow donors made up the cohort. At the time of sampling, every cohort member was nominally healthy, though immune exposures that went unrecorded were likely present. The donor tested CMV seropositive and was one of the 289 seropositive cohort members. Each donor provided a peripheral blood sample, and peripheral blood mononuclear cells were used for TCR beta sequencing. Genomic DNA extraction from the blood cell samples was performed with the Qiagen DNeasy Blood Extraction Kit. The sequence derives from a woman aged 60-75 years in good health and CMV-seropositive. The chain was built from TRBV7-2 and TRBJ1-6; 9 nucleotides in the junction match TRBD1. The material sequenced was PBMCs. The CDR3 sequence is CASSKTGGSSSPLHF. The DNA is TGTGCCAGCAGCAAGACAGGGGGGTCCTCTTCACCCCTCCACTTT.